This T cell receptor (beta chain) was identified during a study of naive and memory T cell subsets. Findings and limits, study-wide: The RNA method is potentially sensitive to activation and differentiation changes.

Comments on this clonotype: The target antigen is unknown.

This CDR3 is 14 amino acids long. V lost 0 bases and J lost 4, with 7 bases in between. Germline-derived CDR1 and CDR2 are SGHRS and YFSETQ. The SP2 primer and nested alpha and beta constant region primers amplified ligated cDNA in four rounds. For blood and skin samples, reverse transcription used TCR alpha and beta constant primers. TCRdb processed the UMI-ligation and nested PCR reads anew with MiXCR; each CDR3 protein has one entry. In the table there are about 26,000 distinct CDR3 sequences, around 5% of which are singletons. TCR cDNA received a 3' ligated oligonucleotide that carried a UMI. Input was about 1 to 1,100 ng of DNase-treated total RNA without cell sorting.

The chain uses TRBV5-1 and TRBJ2-2; no firm D call. This sequence was found in an adult in good health. Source material: blood. The CDR3 spells CASSLESPTGELFF. CDR3 bases: TGCGCCAGCAGCTTGGAGTCTCCCACCGGGGAGCTGTTTTTT. The complete variable domain, with remaining parts taken from reference TRBV5-1 and TRBJ2-2, reads KAGVTQTPRYLIKTRGQQVTLSCSPISGHRSVSWYQQTPGQGLQFLFEYFSETQRNKGNFPGRFSGRQFSNSRSEMNVSTLELGDSALYLCASSLESPTGELFFGEGSRLTVL.